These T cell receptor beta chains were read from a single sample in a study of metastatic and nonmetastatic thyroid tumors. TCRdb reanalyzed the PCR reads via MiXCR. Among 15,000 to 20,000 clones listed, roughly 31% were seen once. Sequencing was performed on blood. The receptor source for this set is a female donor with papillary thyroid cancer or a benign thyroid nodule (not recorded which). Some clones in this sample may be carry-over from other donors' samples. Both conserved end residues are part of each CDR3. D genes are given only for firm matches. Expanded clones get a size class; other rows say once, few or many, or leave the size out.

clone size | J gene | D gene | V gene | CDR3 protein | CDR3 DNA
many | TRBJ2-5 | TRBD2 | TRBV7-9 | CASSPGLAGGQETQYF | TGTGCCAGCAGCCCTGGACTAGCGGGGGGGCAAGAGACCCAGTACTTC
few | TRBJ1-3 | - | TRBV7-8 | CASSPGWGPGNTIYF | TGTGCCAGCAGCCCCGGGTGGGGTCCTGGAAACACCATATATTTT
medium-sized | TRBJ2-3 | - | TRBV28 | CASSHRGREIFDTQYF | TGTGCCAGCAGCCACCGGGGGCGGGAAATTTTTGATACGCAGTATTTT
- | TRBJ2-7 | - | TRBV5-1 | CASSLGGSSYEQYF | TGCGCCAGCAGCTTAGGCGGCAGCTCCTACGAGCAGTACTTC
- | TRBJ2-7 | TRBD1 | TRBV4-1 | CASSPLQGANEQYF | TGCGCCAGCAGCCCTCTACAGGGGGCGAACGAGCAGTACTTC
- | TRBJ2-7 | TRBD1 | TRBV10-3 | CAISDPTGVGEQYF | TGTGCCATCAGTGACCCGACAGGGGTAGGGGAGCAGTACTTC
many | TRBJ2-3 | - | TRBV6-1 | CASTPGAGVPDTQYF | TGTGCCAGCACCCCGGGGGCAGGGGTACCAGATACGCAGTATTTT
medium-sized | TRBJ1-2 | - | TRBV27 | CASSLSRGGLNGYTF | TGTGCCAGCAGTTTATCACGGGGGGGTCTGAATGGCTACACCTTC
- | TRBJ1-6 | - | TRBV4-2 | CASSQAGMLYSPLHF | TGTGCCAGCAGCCAAGCAGGTATGCTTTATTCACCCCTCCACTTT
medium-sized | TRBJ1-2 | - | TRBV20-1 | CSARGLGRSGYGYTF | TGCAGTGCTAGAGGCTTAGGTCGGTCGGGGTATGGCTACACCTTC
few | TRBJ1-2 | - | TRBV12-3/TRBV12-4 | CASSFHDRSVGGYTF | TGTGCCAGCAGTTTTCATGACAGGTCGGTCGGTGGCTACACCTTC
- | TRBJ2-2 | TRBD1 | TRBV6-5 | CASSYGTGGVATGELFF | TGTGCCAGCAGTTACGGGACAGGGGGCGTCGCCACCGGGGAGCTGTTTTTT
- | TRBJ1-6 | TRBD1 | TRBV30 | CAWSGRQGGDNNSPLHF | TGTGCCTGGAGTGGTAGACAGGGTGGGGATAATAATTCACCCCTCCACTTT
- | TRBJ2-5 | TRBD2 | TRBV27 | CASSPGLAGGAETQYF | TGTGCCAGCAGTCCGGGACTAGCGGGGGGTGCAGAGACCCAGTACTTC
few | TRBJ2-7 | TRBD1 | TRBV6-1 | CASIEDRDDYEQYF | TGTGCCAGCATCGAGGACAGGGACGACTACGAGCAGTACTTC
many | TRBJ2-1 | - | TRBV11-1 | CASSLSRTGTYNEQFF | TGTGCCAGCAGCTTATCCCGGACCGGAACTTACAATGAGCAGTTCTTC
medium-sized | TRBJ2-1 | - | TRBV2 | CASSEGTHNEQFF | TGTGCCAGCAGTGAGGGGACACACAATGAGCAGTTCTTC
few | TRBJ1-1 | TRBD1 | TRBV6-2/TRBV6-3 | CASSDPTGGFENTEAFF | TGTGCCAGCAGTGACCCGACAGGGGGGTTTGAGAACACTGAAGCTTTCTTT
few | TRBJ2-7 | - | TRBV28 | CASSISLGQYF | TGTGCCAGCAGCATTTCCTTGGGGCAGTACTTC
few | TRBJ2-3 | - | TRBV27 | CASSWGAPDTQYF | TGTGCCAGCAGTTGGGGGGCCCCAGATACGCAGTATTTT
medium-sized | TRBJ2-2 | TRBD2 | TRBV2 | CASGLAGGYTGELFF | TGTGCCAGCGGGCTGGCGGGGGGATACACCGGGGAGCTGTTTTTT
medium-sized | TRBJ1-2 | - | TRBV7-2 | CASSLAFSGAGYTF | TGTGCCAGCAGCTTAGCGTTCTCAGGGGCCGGCTACACCTTC
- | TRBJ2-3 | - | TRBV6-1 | CASSASVMDTQYF | TGTGCCAGCAGTGCCTCCGTAATGGATACGCAGTATTTT
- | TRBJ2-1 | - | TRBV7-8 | CASSLVRGGGDEQFF | TGTGCCAGCAGCTTAGTACGCGGAGGGGGTGATGAGCAGTTCTTC
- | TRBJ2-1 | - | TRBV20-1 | CSARDFEDFYNEQFF | TGCAGTGCTAGAGATTTTGAAGATTTCTACAATGAGCAGTTCTTC
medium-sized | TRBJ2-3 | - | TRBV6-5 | CASSYSGVLTDTQYF | TGTGCCAGCAGTTACTCGGGGGTATTAACAGATACGCAGTATTTT
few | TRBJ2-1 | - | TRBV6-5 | CASSYSGSDEQFF | TGTGCCAGCAGCTACTCGGGTTCGGATGAGCAGTTCTTC
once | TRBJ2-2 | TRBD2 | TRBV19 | CASSIGGSSNTGELFF | TGTGCCAGTAGTATAGGCGGGAGCTCGAACACCGGGGAGCTGTTTTTT
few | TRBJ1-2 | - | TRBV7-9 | CASSLAGEGYTF | TGTGCCAGCAGCTTAGCGGGGGAGGGCTACACCTTC
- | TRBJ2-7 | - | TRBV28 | CASSPLARGSGEQYF | TGTGCCAGCAGTCCGTTAGCTAGGGGTTCCGGCGAGCAGTACTTC
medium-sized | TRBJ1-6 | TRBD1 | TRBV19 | CASSIRQGGNSPLHF | TGTGCCAGTAGTATTCGACAGGGAGGAAATTCACCCCTCCACTTT
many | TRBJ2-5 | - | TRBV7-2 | CASSSTPETQYF | TGTGCCAGCAGCTCCACACCGGAGACCCAGTACTTC
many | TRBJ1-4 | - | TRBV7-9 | CASSLQDEKLFF | TGTGCCAGCAGCTTACAGGATGAAAAACTGTTTTTT
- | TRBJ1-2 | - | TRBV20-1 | CSAGVGDEGYTF | TGCAGTGCAGGGGTCGGGGATGAAGGCTACACCTTC
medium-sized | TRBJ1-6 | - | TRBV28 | CASREPPVPTLHF | TGTGCCAGCCGAGAGCCGCCCGTACCCACCCTCCACTTT
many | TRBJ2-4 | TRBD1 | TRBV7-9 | CASSSDREAQGIQYF | TGTGCCAGCAGCTCGGACAGGGAGGCCCAGGGAATTCAGTACTTC
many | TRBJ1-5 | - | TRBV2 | CASSEYYQGGNQPQHF | TGTGCCAGCAGTGAATATTATCAGGGTGGGAATCAGCCCCAGCATTTT
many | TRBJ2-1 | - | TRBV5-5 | CASSQDYYNEQFF | TGTGCCAGCAGCCAGGACTATTACAATGAGCAGTTCTTC
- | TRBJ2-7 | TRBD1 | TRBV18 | CASSPQGAGEQYF | TGTGCCAGCTCACCACAGGGGGCTGGAGAGCAGTACTTC
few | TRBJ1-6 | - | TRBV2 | CVSIRDLGSPLHF | TGTGTCAGCATCCGGGACCTCGGCTCACCCCTCCACTTT
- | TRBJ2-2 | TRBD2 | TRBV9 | CASSGSGGFTWELFF | TGTGCCAGCAGCGGGAGCGGGGGGTTTACTTGGGAGCTGTTTTTT
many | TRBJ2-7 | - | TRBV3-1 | CASSQGSDSYEQYF | TGTGCCAGCAGCCAAGGTTCGGACTCCTACGAGCAGTACTTC
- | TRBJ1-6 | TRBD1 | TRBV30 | CAWSEGTGGNSPLHF | TGTGCCTGGAGCGAAGGGACAGGGGGCAATTCACCCCTCCACTTT
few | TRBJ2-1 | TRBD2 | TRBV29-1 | CSVGPQAGGSNEQFF | TGCAGCGTTGGGCCCCAGGCGGGAGGTAGCAATGAGCAGTTCTTC
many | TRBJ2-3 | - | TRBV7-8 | CASSLAKGGSPTDTQYF | TGTGCCAGCAGCTTAGCGAAGGGCGGTTCCCCCACAGATACGCAGTATTTT
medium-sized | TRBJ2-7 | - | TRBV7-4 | CASSFSVTGQAYEQYF | TGTGCCAGCAGCTTTTCAGTTACCGGACAAGCCTACGAGCAGTACTTC
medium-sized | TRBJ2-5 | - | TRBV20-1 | CSANGWVAETQYF | TGCAGTGCAAATGGTTGGGTGGCAGAGACCCAGTACTTC
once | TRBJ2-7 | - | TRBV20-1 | CSARDGSIGEQYF | TGCAGTGCTAGAGACGGGAGTATCGGCGAGCAGTACTTC
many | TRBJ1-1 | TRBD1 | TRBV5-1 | CASSSRTGGFGTEAFF | TGCGCCAGCAGCTCTCGGACAGGGGGCTTTGGAACTGAAGCTTTCTTT
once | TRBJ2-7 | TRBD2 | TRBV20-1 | CSAKPSGLYEQYF | TGCAGTGCTAAGCCTAGCGGACTGTACGAGCAGTACTTC
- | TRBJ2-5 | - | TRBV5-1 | CASSKLEGVQESQYF | TGCGCCAGCAGCAAACTAGAGGGGGTACAAGAGAGCCAGTACTTC